This is a list of T cell receptor beta chains from one sample in a study of siplizumab effects on memory and regulatory T cells. The data were produced by immunoSEQ multiplex PCR, yet TCRdb's version contains in-frame clones alone and is incomplete. The table records some 100,000 clones, 85% to 95% of them present only once. The sequenced sample was Tregs sorted from blood. These receptors originate from a human donor in good health. CDR3s include the opening cysteine and the closing phenylalanine or tryptophan.

J: TRBJ2-6; V: TRBV27; CDR3: CASSTRQLSGANVLTF
J: TRBJ1-4; V: TRBV28; CDR3: CASSYLNEKLFF
J: TRBJ2-7; V: TRBV7-9; CDR3: CASSGTGRGEQYF
J: TRBJ1-1; V: TRBV9; CDR3: CASGRGLNTEAFF
J: TRBJ2-7; V: TRBV6-5; CDR3: CASRTVTYEQYF
J: TRBJ2-5; V: TRBV10-2; CDR3: CASSPGLAGQETQYF
J: TRBJ1-4; V: TRBV15; CDR3: CATSERQGREEKLFF
J: TRBJ2-2; V: TRBV11-2; CDR3: CASLAGGPGELFF
J: TRBJ2-1; V: TRBV6-5; CDR3: CASSYSFLARNEQFF
J: TRBJ2-7; V: TRBV25-1; CDR3: CASRADVAYEQYF
J: TRBJ2-3; V: TRBV2; CDR3: CATHKAGGEDTQYF
J: TRBJ1-1; V: TRBV11-1; CDR3: CASSLFPPNTEAFF
J: TRBJ1-2; V: TRBV28; CDR3: CASSSPRWTEYGYTF
J: TRBJ1-6; V: TRBV19; CDR3: CASSFLNSPLHF
J: TRBJ2-3; V: TRBV29-1; CDR3: CSVATSGRAGDTQYF
J: TRBJ2-5; V: TRBV27; CDR3: CASSLFGVLVGETQYF
J: TRBJ2-7; V: TRBV18; CDR3: CASAAWARPEQYF
J: TRBJ2-1; V: TRBV6-5; CDR3: CASSAASYNEQFF
J: TRBJ1-1; V: TRBV5-6; CDR3: CASSLWGQGTAFF
J: TRBJ2-7; V: TRBV5-1; CDR3: CASSLQGSNYEQYF
J: TRBJ2-5; V: TRBV15; CDR3: CATSRTKGASGRMETQYF
J: TRBJ2-1; V: TRBV11-2; CDR3: CASSLGGTSGRNEQFF
J: TRBJ2-2; V: TRBV7-3; CDR3: CASSSSGVNTGELFF
J: TRBJ1-5; V: TRBV28; CDR3: CASSSRGLGRPQHF
J: TRBJ2-5; V: TRBV7-9; CDR3: CASSLSSRMGETQYF
J: TRBJ1-1; V: TRBV10-3; CDR3: CAISGPGGRETMNTEAFF
J: TRBJ1-1; V: TRBV7-3; CDR3: CASSLSLGSNTEAFF
J: TRBJ2-7; V: TRBV10-1; CDR3: CASSDTGTGYYEQYF
J: TRBJ2-3; V: TRBV5-5; CDR3: CASSFGPYFTDTQYF
J: TRBJ2-3; V: TRBV6-1; CDR3: CASRITTSTDTQYF
J: TRBJ2-1; V: TRBV9; CDR3: CASSVVASGSYEQFF
J: TRBJ2-7; V: TRBV28; CDR3: CASSSAGGLTREYF
J: TRBJ1-2; V: TRBV15; CDR3: CATSRDGGPSYGYTF
J: TRBJ2-5; V: TRBV27; CDR3: CASSSGQGREAQYF
J: TRBJ2-7; V: TRBV10-2; CDR3: CASSESKSWIAGVYEQYF
J: TRBJ1-1; V: TRBV5-1; CDR3: CASSFEGGTEAFF
J: TRBJ2-7; V: TRBV5-1; CDR3: CASSRLGTGNYEQYF